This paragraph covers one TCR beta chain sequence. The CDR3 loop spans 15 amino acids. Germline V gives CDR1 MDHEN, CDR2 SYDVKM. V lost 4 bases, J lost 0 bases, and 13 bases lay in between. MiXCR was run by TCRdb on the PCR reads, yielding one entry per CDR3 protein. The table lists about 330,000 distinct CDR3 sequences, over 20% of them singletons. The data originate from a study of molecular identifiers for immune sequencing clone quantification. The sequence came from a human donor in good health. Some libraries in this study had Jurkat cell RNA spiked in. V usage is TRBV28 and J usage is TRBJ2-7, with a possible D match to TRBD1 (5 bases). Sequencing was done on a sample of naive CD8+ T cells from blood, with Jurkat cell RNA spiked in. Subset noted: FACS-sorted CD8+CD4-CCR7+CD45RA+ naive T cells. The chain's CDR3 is CASSWRQYSSYEQYF. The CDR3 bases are TGTGCCAGCAGTTGGCGACAGTATAGCTCCTACGAGCAGTACTTC. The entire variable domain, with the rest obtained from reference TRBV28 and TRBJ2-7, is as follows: DVKVTQSSRYLVKRTGEKVFLECVQDMDHENMFWYRQDPGLGLRLIYFSYDVKMKEKGDIPEGYSVSREKKERFSLILESASTNQTSMYLCASSWRQYSSYEQYFGPGTRLTVT.